The rows below give T cell receptor beta chains drawn from one sample of a study of sequential checkpoint blockade in melanoma. Only in-frame clones appear in the TCRdb table, and some are missing; sequencing was by immunoSEQ multiplex PCR. In the table there are around 22,000 clones, around 70% of which are singletons. The sequencing here drew on CD8+ T cells sorted from blood (inferred from file names), taken from a patient given nivolumab and ipilimumab in sequence. The receptors here all came from a human donor with melanoma. Each CDR3 is given with its conserved first and last residue. The D gene is left open where the match is weak. Clone size is not always given. Where it is, it says once, few, many or a class for expanded clones.

abundance,d_gene,v_gene,j_gene,CDR3aa,CDR3nt
-,-,TRBV29-1,TRBJ2-1,CSGGEGGPIFEQFF,TGCAGCGGCGGGGAGGGGGGGCCGATCTTCGAGCAGTTCTTC
few,-,TRBV14,TRBJ1-5,CASSQDLGQPQHF,TGTGCCAGCAGCCAAGACCTAGGCCAGCCCCAGCATTTT
-,-,TRBV7-3,TRBJ2-1,CASSSPLYNEQFF,TGTGCCAGCAGCTCCCCATTGTACAATGAGCAGTTCTTC
-,TRBD1,TRBV10-3,TRBJ2-2,CAISGTGRLKIAGELFF,TGTGCCATCAGTGGGACAGGGAGGTTGAAAATCGCCGGGGAGCTGTTTTTT
-,-,TRBV9,TRBJ2-1,CASSVRVTEQFF,TGTGCCAGCAGCGTACGGGTAACTGAGCAGTTCTTC
-,-,TRBV5-4,TRBJ1-4,CASSPGREKLFF,TGTGCCAGCAGCCCGGGAAGGGAAAAACTGTTTTTT
-,TRBD1,TRBV7-9,TRBJ1-2,CASSSPGTGTGYTF,TGTGCCAGCAGCTCCCCCGGGACAGGGACTGGCTACACCTTC
-,TRBD2,TRBV2,TRBJ2-7,CASQTSGTYEQYF,TGTGCCAGCCAGACTAGCGGCACATACGAGCAGTACTTC
-,TRBD2,TRBV28,TRBJ2-5,CASSTLAGVETQYF,TGTGCCAGCAGTACCCTAGCGGGGGTGGAGACCCAGTACTTC
-,-,TRBV5-6,TRBJ1-1,CASSQNTEAFF,TGTGCCAGCAGTCAAAACACTGAAGCTTTCTTT
-,-,TRBV9,TRBJ1-5,CASRRLGSNQPQHF,TGTGCCAGCAGGCGGCTTGGGAGCAATCAGCCCCAGCATTTT
-,TRBD2,TRBV7-9,TRBJ2-4,CASSFRGVNIQYF,TGTGCCAGCAGCTTTCGGGGGGTAAACATTCAGTACTTC
-,-,TRBV6-1,TRBJ1-2,CASRGGFPNYGYTF,TGTGCCAGCAGAGGGGGATTCCCTAACTATGGCTACACCTTC
-,TRBD1,TRBV7-9,TRBJ2-1,CASSAQGIEQFF,TGTGCCAGCAGCGCACAGGGGATTGAGCAGTTCTTC
-,-,TRBV29-1,TRBJ1-2,CSVVGTQANYGYTF,TGCAGCGTTGTGGGGACTCAAGCTAACTATGGCTACACCTTC
-,-,TRBV7-9,TRBJ1-1,CASSSGVNTEAFF,TGTGCCAGCAGCTCCGGGGTGAACACTGAAGCTTTCTTT
once,-,TRBV20-1,TRBJ1-2,CSAPRGYGYTF,TGCAGTGCCCCCCGGGGCTATGGCTACACCTTC
-,-,TRBV27,TRBJ2-1,CASSWGRSEQFF,TGTGCCAGCAGTTGGGGGCGTAGTGAGCAGTTCTTC
-,-,TRBV4-1,TRBJ2-3,CASSQEGAGYTDTQYF,TGCGCCAGCAGCCAAGAGGGGGCCGGCTACACAGATACGCAGTATTTT
-,TRBD1,TRBV6-5,TRBJ2-1,CASSYGTGYNEQFF,TGTGCCAGCAGTTACGGGACAGGGTACAATGAGCAGTTCTTC
-,-,TRBV4-3,TRBJ1-3,CASSQVPADYSGNTIYF,TGCGCCAGCAGCCAAGTTCCAGCCGACTACTCTGGAAACACCATATATTTT
-,-,TRBV25-1,TRBJ1-1,CASSPLSGVATEAFF,TGTGCCAGCAGTCCACTCTCGGGGGTGGCCACTGAAGCTTTCTTT
many,-,TRBV5-4,TRBJ2-7,CASSLGQAREQYF,TGTGCCAGCAGCTTGGGACAGGCCCGCGAGCAGTACTTC
-,-,TRBV21-1,TRBJ1-6,CASTVPGLPNSPLHF,TGTGCCAGCACAGTTCCGGGACTGCCAAATTCACCCCTCCACTTT
once,-,TRBV18,TRBJ1-5,CASSPGEGNQPQHF,TGTGCCAGCTCACCAGGGGAGGGAAATCAGCCCCAGCATTTT
-,TRBD1,TRBV15,TRBJ1-6,CATSSGDSRNSPLHF,TGTGCCACCAGCAGTGGGGACAGCCGAAATTCACCCCTCCACTTT
-,TRBD1,TRBV7-2,TRBJ1-6,CASSLDGTGDYNSPLHF,TGTGCCAGCAGCTTAGATGGAACAGGGGACTATAATTCACCCCTCCACTTT
once,TRBD1,TRBV28,TRBJ1-1,CASSPPDRAPEAFF,TGTGCCAGCAGTCCCCCGGACAGGGCACCTGAAGCTTTCTTT
once,-,TRBV9,TRBJ2-1,CASSVDTGYNEQFF,TGTGCCAGCAGCGTAGATACTGGCTACAATGAGCAGTTCTTC
-,TRBD1,TRBV6-4,TRBJ2-1,CASSEGRAGGSDEQFF,TGTGCCAGCAGTGAGGGGCGGGCAGGGGGAAGTGATGAGCAGTTCTTC
once,TRBD1,TRBV5-5,TRBJ1-1,CASSFRGSTEAFF,TGTGCCAGCAGCTTCAGGGGGAGTACTGAAGCTTTCTTT
-,-,TRBV6-1,TRBJ1-1,CASSEAEVPEAFF,TGTGCCAGCAGTGAAGCGGAGGTGCCTGAAGCTTTCTTT
-,TRBD2,TRBV10-2,TRBJ2-5,CASSEWRGGSGTQYF,TGCGCCAGCAGTGAGTGGCGGGGGGGTTCAGGGACCCAGTACTTC
-,-,TRBV6-5,TRBJ1-4,CASSGEFDINEKLFF,TGTGCCAGCAGTGGGGAGTTCGACATTAATGAAAAACTGTTTTTT
-,TRBD1,TRBV6-5,TRBJ1-4,CASKGQGFGNEKLFF,TGTGCCAGCAAGGGACAGGGGTTCGGTAATGAAAAACTGTTTTTT
-,TRBD2,TRBV10-3,TRBJ2-2,CAISDASGGPNTGELFF,TGTGCCATCAGTGATGCTAGCGGGGGCCCAAACACCGGGGAGCTGTTTTTT
-,-,TRBV7-8,TRBJ1-2,CASSPTTEYFYGYTF,TGTGCCAGCAGCCCTACGACAGAGTATTTCTATGGCTACACCTTC
-,-,TRBV4-3,TRBJ2-3,CASSPGLLTDTQYF,TGCGCCAGCAGCCCCGGACTGCTCACAGATACGCAGTATTTT
-,-,TRBV7-3,TRBJ1-5,CASSLGQGNQPQHF,TGTGCCAGCAGCTTAGGTCAGGGCAATCAGCCCCAGCATTTT
-,TRBD2,TRBV9,TRBJ2-1,CASSVVARLAGEHEQFF,TGTGCCAGCAGCGTAGTGGCAAGACTAGCGGGGGAGCATGAGCAGTTCTTC
-,TRBD1,TRBV4-3,TRBJ1-1,CASSRDREGGKAFF,TGCGCCAGCAGCCGTGACAGGGAAGGAGGAAAAGCTTTCTTT
-,-,TRBV18,TRBJ2-7,CASTGSTGEAEQYF,TGTGCCAGCACCGGGAGCACAGGGGAAGCCGAGCAGTACTTC
-,-,TRBV4-1,TRBJ1-5,CASSPLGRQPQHF,TGCGCCAGCAGCCCCCTAGGTCGTCAGCCCCAGCATTTT
-,-,TRBV7-8,TRBJ2-3,CASSPSGFGTDTQYF,TGTGCCAGCAGCCCTTCCGGTTTCGGCACAGATACGCAGTATTTT
few,-,TRBV25-1,TRBJ1-1,CASSDFGRATEAFF,TGTGCCAGCAGTGACTTCGGCAGGGCCACTGAAGCTTTCTTT
few,TRBD1,TRBV11-2,TRBJ2-5,CASSLESWDSNQETQYF,TGTGCCAGCAGCTTAGAATCTTGGGACAGCAACCAAGAGACCCAGTACTTC
-,-,TRBV14,TRBJ2-3,CASSQVGVRTDTQYF,TGTGCCAGCAGCCAAGTAGGGGTACGCACAGATACGCAGTATTTT
-,TRBD2,TRBV7-9,TRBJ2-3,CASRPGLAGTDTQYF,TGTGCCAGCAGACCGGGACTAGCGGGCACAGATACGCAGTATTTT
-,-,TRBV7-9,TRBJ1-3,CASSFTGHSGNTIYF,TGTGCCAGCAGCTTTACGGGACACTCTGGAAACACCATATATTTT
-,-,TRBV19,TRBJ2-5,CASSETGDQETQYF,TGTGCCAGTAGTGAGACCGGGGATCAAGAGACCCAGTACTTC
-,-,TRBV15,TRBJ1-3,CATSRSRGTSGNTIYF,TGTGCCACCAGCAGAAGTAGGGGTACTTCTGGAAACACCATATATTTT
-,TRBD1,TRBV6-5,TRBJ2-7,CASSPLWDSSYEQYF,TGTGCCAGCAGTCCACTCTGGGACAGCTCCTACGAGCAGTACTTC
-,-,TRBV5-6,TRBJ2-3,CASSLAVRTDTQYF,TGTGCCAGCAGCTTGGCCGTCAGGACAGATACGCAGTATTTT
few,-,TRBV27,TRBJ1-5,CASSLSTAYSNQPQHF,TGTGCCAGCAGTTTATCTACAGCTTATAGCAATCAGCCCCAGCATTTT